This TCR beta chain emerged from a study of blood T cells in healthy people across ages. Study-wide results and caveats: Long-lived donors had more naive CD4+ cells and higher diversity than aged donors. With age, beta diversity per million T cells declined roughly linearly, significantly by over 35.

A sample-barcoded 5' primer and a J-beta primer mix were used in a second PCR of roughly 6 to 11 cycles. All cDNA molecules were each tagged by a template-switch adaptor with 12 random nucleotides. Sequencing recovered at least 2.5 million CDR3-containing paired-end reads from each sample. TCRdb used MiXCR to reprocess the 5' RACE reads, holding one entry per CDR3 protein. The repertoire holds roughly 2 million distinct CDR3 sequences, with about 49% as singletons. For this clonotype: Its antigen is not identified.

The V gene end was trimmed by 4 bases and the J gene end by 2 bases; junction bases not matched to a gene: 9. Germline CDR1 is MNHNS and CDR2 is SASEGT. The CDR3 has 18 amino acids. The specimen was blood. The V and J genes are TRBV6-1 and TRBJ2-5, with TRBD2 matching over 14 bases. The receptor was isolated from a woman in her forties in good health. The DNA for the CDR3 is TGTGCCAGCAGTGCCCCGGGACTAGCGGGGGCCCGACAAGAGACCCAGTACTTC. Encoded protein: CASSAPGLAGARQETQYF.